The clone carrying this TCR beta chain was seen a handful of times. Its antigen is undetermined. The data were taken from a study of beta chain features in type 1 diabetes. The study's findings and limits: In cDNA sequencing, cells with high TCR expression could be over-represented. Insertions at VDJ junctions were less frequent in type 1 diabetes patients. These patients also deleted more nucleotides at the same junctions.

With 0 bases removed from V and 0 bases from J, the gap between germline ends came to 9 bases. The germline CDR1 and CDR2 sequences are LGHNA and YNFKEQ. This CDR3 region has 15 residues. Isolated RNA was reverse transcribed in full, so expressed TCRB transcripts were sequenced. The study sequenced naive, central memory and regulatory T cell samples to an average of around 3.5 million reads. Assay: immunoSEQ multiplex PCR; the TCRdb copy retains only in-frame clones and omits some. The sample lists 330,000 or so clones, around 20% seen once, with around 0.044% in the top ten. The TCR originated in a woman aged 18-29 years in good health. The chain has TRBV4-2 and TRBJ2-7; D ambiguous. Material for sequencing was naive CD4+ T cells from blood. The CDR3 here is CASSQEPRSSYEQYF. The CDR3 DNA sequence: TGTGCCAGCAGCCAAGAACCCCGGAGCTCCTACGAGCAGTACTTC.